This T cell receptor beta chain derives from a study of T cells after yellow fever vaccination. 5'RACE template switching generated TCR cDNA, adding a universal primer site and UMIs. TCRdb fed the 5' RACE reads into MiXCR, producing one record per CDR3 protein. The table includes under 550,000 distinct CDR3 sequences, about a fifth detected once. V was shortened by 0 bases and J by 1 base, with 11 bases between the two germline ends. In germline, CDR1 is SGDLS, CDR2 YYNGEE. The CDR3 loop spans 15 amino acids. The table lists this clonotype with a few counts. What it binds is not known. Findings and limits, study-wide: FACS-sorted repertoires could harbor abundant contaminating bulk-population clonotypes. Faster peaking, at day 5 versus 15, marked a secondary response that was weaker. The booster response re-showed most primary clones: over 95% CD4, 88% CD8.

The J gene is TRBJ2-7, the V gene TRBV9; D not certain. Sequencing used PBMCs, obtained roughly 23 days after the first yellow fever vaccination. The sequence derives from a man aged 18 to 35 who received the YFV17D yellow fever vaccine. In DNA form, the CDR3 reads TGTGCCAGCAGCGTAGGGGTTACTGGGTCCTACGAGCAGTACTTC. Its protein is CASSVGVTGSYEQYF.